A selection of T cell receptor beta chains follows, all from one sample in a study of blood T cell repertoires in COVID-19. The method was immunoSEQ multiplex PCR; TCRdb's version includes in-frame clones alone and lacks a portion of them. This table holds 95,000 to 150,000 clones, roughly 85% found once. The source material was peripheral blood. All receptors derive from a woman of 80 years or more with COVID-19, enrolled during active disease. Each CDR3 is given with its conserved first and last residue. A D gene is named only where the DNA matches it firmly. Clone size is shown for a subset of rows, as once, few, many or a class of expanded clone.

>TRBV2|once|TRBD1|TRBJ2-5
CASHRGLGETQYF
TGTGCCAGCCACAGGGGGTTAGGAGAGACCCAGTACTTC
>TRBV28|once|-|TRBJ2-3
CASSLFEGVGDTQYF
TGTGCCAGCAGTTTATTTGAGGGGGTGGGAGATACGCAGTATTTT
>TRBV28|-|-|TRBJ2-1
CASGTFNNEQFF
TGTGCCAGCGGGACTTTCAACAATGAGCAGTTCTTC
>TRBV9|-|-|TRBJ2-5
CASSVGSEETQYF
TGTGCCAGCAGCGTAGGGTCGGAAGAGACCCAGTACTTC
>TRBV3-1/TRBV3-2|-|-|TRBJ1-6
CASSQVVQKNSPLHF
TGTGCCAGCAGCCAAGTGGTCCAGAAGAATTCACCCCTCCACTTT
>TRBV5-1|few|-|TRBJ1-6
CASSTGTRQGSPLHF
TGCGCCAGCAGCACCGGGACAAGACAAGGTTCACCCCTCCACTTT
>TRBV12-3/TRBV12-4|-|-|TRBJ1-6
CASSASGGSPLHF
TGTGCCAGCAGTGCTTCGGGGGGTTCACCCCTCCACTTT
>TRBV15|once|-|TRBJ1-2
CATSSPGVDYGYTF
TGTGCCACCAGCAGCCCCGGGGTTGACTATGGCTACACCTTC
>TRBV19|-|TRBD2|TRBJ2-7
CASSAAGGGYEQYF
TGTGCCAGTAGTGCAGCGGGAGGGGGCTACGAGCAGTACTTC
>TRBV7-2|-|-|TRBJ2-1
CASSPRGAGLQSGEQFF
TGTGCCAGCAGCCCTCGCGGGGCGGGACTCCAGTCGGGTGAGCAGTTCTTC
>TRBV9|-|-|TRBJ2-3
CASSEGKGSDTQYF
TGTGCCAGCAGCGAGGGGAAGGGGTCGGATACGCAGTATTTT
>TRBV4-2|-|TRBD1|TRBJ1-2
CASSQEDRGTYGYTF
TGTGCCAGCAGCCAAGAGGACAGGGGAACCTATGGCTACACCTTC
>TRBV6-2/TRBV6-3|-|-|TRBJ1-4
CASSRREIQANEKLFF
TGTGCCAGCAGTCGCCGAGAGATACAGGCTAATGAAAAACTGTTTTTT
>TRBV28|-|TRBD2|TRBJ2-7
CASTRLLGLVTYEQYF
TGTGCCAGCACCCGGCTTCTGGGACTAGTAACCTACGAGCAGTACTTC
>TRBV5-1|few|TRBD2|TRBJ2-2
CASSLTSGSNTGELFF
TGCGCCAGCAGCTTGACTAGCGGCTCGAACACCGGGGAGCTGTTTTTT
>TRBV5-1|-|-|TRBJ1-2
CASSPGLTGTYGYTF
TGCGCCAGCAGCCCGGGACTGACTGGAACCTATGGCTACACCTTC
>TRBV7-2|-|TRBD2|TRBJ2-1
CASSLSLAGHNEQFF
TGTGCCAGCAGCTTATCACTAGCGGGACACAATGAGCAGTTCTTC
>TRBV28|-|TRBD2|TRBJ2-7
CASSAQGGGYYEQYF
TGTGCCAGCAGTGCACAGGGCGGGGGGTACTACGAGCAGTACTTC
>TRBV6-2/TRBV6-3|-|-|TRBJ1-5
CASSYEVLGGALSNQPQHF
TGTGCCAGCAGTTACGAAGTGCTCGGGGGGGCTCTCAGCAATCAGCCCCAGCATTTT
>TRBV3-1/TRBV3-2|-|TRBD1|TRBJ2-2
CASSLVQGAAGELFF
TGTGCCAGCAGCCTAGTACAGGGGGCGGCCGGGGAGCTGTTTTTT
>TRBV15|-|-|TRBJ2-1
CATSRERGLYNEQFF
TGTGCCACCAGCAGAGAGCGGGGTCTGTACAATGAGCAGTTCTTC
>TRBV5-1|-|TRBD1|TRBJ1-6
CASSLTGQGRSPLHF
TGCGCCAGCAGCTTAACGGGACAGGGGAGGTCACCCCTCCACTTT
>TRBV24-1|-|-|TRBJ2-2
CATSRSGYNTGELFF
TGTGCCACCAGTAGAAGCGGGTATAACACCGGGGAGCTGTTTTTT
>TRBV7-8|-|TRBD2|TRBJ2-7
CASSPGLAGVPYEQYF
TGTGCCAGCAGCCCGGGACTAGCGGGAGTACCCTACGAGCAGTACTTC
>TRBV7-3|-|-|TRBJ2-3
CASSPAAGTDTQYF
TGTGCCAGCAGCCCCGCCGCGGGCACAGATACGCAGTATTTT
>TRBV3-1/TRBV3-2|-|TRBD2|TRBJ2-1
CASSPTSGAYNEQFF
TGTGCCAGCAGCCCGACTAGCGGGGCCTACAATGAGCAGTTCTTC
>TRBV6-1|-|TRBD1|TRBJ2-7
CASSEEDRGQSEQYF
TGTGCCAGCAGTGAAGAGGACAGGGGGCAATCCGAGCAGTACTTC
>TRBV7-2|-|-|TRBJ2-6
CASRGGVSGANVLTF
TGTGCCAGCAGAGGAGGAGTCTCTGGGGCCAACGTCCTGACTTTC
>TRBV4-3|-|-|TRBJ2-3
CASSQDSFGGGSTDTQYF
TGCGCCAGCAGCCAAGATTCATTCGGGGGAGGCAGCACAGATACGCAGTATTTT
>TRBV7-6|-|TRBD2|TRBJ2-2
CASSLVGAGGTNTGELFF
TGTGCCAGCAGCTTAGTTGGAGCGGGAGGAACGAACACCGGGGAGCTGTTTTTT
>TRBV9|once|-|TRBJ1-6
CASSDNNSPLHF
TGTGCCAGCAGCGACAATAATTCACCCCTCCACTTT
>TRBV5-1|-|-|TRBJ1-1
CASSLGGDVTEAFF
TGCGCCAGCAGCTTGGGGGGAGACGTGACTGAAGCTTTCTTT
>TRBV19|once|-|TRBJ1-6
CASSIQENNSPLHF
TGTGCCAGTAGTATTCAGGAAAATAATTCACCCCTCCACTTT
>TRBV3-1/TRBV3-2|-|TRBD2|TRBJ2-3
CASSQRLAGNADTQYF
TGTGCCAGCAGCCAACGACTAGCGGGAAACGCAGATACGCAGTATTTT